Shown below are 19 T cell receptor beta chains from a single sample sequenced in a study of cytomegalovirus exposure and HLA in healthy donors. With 60 Vbeta and 13 Jbeta primers, the PCR was carried out. Assay used: immunoSEQ multiplex PCR; TCRdb lists only in-frame clones, some missing. The table shows roughly 200,000 clones, with nearly 80% occurring only once. Sequencing was done on a sample of PBMCs. Every receptor here comes from a female donor in good health and CMV-seronegative.

This clone was recorded a few times. V is TRBV12-5 and J is TRBJ2-1, with TRBD2 identical over 14 bases. The length of the CDR3 is 21 residues. The V gene's germline CDR1 is LGHNT and CDR2 FRNRAP. V dropped 3 bases and J dropped 7; count of bases not matched to a gene: 20. The CDR3 spells CASGFLGGKGLAGDYPNEQFF. The CDR3 bases are TGTGCTAGTGGTTTTTTAGGGGGGAAGGGACTAGCGGGAGATTATCCAAATGAGCAGTTCTTC.

The chain is built from TRBV18 and TRBJ2-2; TRBD1 matches 7 bases. Germline V lookup: CDR1 KGHSH, CDR2 LQKENI. The CDR3 length is 16 residues. Trimming removed 2 bases from V and 0 bases from J; junction bases left unmatched: 3. Here the CDR3 reads CASSPRQGTNTGELFF. The CDR3 DNA is TGTGCCAGCTCACCAAGACAGGGCACGAACACCGGGGAGCTGTTTTTT.

V is TRBV5-1 and J is TRBJ2-5; TRBD2 might be the D (6 bases). The CDR3 loop spans 15 amino acids. V lost 3 bases and J lost 4, with 16 bases in between. Germline V lookup: CDR1 SGHRS, CDR2 YFSETQ. In DNA, the CDR3 is TGCGCCAGCAGCTCCAAGACAAGGGAGGTAGAGACCCAGTACTTC. This sequence encodes CASSSKTREVETQYF.

The chain combines TRBV27 with TRBJ2-7; D perhaps matches TRBD1 (6 bases). With 5 bases removed from V and 3 bases from J, the gap between germline ends came to 17 bases. In germline, CDR1 is MNHEY, CDR2 SMNVEV (reference sequence). This CDR3 is 15 amino acids long. Written as DNA, the CDR3 is TGTGCCAGCAGTGCGAACCAGGGGCAGGGCTACGAGCAGTACTTC. Translation gives CASSANQGQGYEQYF.

The chain recombines TRBV4-1 with TRBJ2-7, with D perhaps TRBD2 (7 bases). Germline CDR1 is MGHRA and CDR2 is YSYEKL. The length of the CDR3 is 14 residues. V lost 5 bases to trimming and J lost 0 bases, with 11 bases between them. CDR3 sequence reads: CASSEGGVSYEQYF. In DNA form, the CDR3 reads TGCGCCAGCAGCGAAGGGGGGGTCTCCTACGAGCAGTACTTC.

The chain couples TRBV28 to TRBJ1-1, with D unclear. The CDR3 covers 16 residues. The V gene's germline CDR1 is MDHEN and CDR2 SYDVKM. Trimming removed 1 base from V and 5 bases from J, with 17 bases in between. This CDR3 is CASSLLAGLMRTEAFF. The CDR3 nucleotides read TGTGCCAGCAGTTTATTAGCCGGCTTAATGCGTACTGAAGCTTTCTTT.

The chain recombines TRBV5-1 with TRBJ2-7; 8 bases are shared with TRBD1. V shed 4 bases, J shed 0 bases, and the junction held 6 bases outside the gene matches. The CDR3 consists of 15 residues. CDR1 and CDR2 (germline): SGHRS, YFSETQ. CDR3 loop: CASSQGQGSSYEQYF. The DNA for the CDR3 is TGCGCCAGCAGCCAAGGACAGGGTAGCTCCTACGAGCAGTACTTC.

The genes are TRBV7-8 and TRBJ2-1; D possibly corresponds to TRBD2 (6 bases). Germline V gene data show CDR1 as SGHVS and CDR2 as FQNEAQ. V was pared by 5 bases and J by 0 bases, with 17 bases between. CDR3 length equals 17 residues. CDR3 amino acids: CASSRTQGGSSYNEQFF. The CDR3 region has the DNA TGTGCCAGCAGCAGAACGCAAGGAGGGAGCTCCTACAATGAGCAGTTCTTC.

This chain connects TRBV28 to TRBJ1-4; D might be TRBD1 (6 bases). The V end was cut by 10 bases, the J end by 3 bases, with 12 bases between. This CDR3 has 13 residues. Germline V gives CDR1 MDHEN, CDR2 SYDVKM. The CDR3 DNA reads as TGTGCCACCTTCCGACAGGCTAATGAAAAACTGTTTTTT. Encoded protein: CATFRQANEKLFF.

The genes are TRBV7-8 and TRBJ2-7, with TRBD1 matching over 7 bases. This CDR3 contains 15 residues. The germline V gene has CDR1 SGHVS and CDR2 FQNEAQ. Trimming cost V 4 bases and J 2 bases; bases outside gene matches: 8. Here the CDR3 DNA reads TGTGCCAGCAGCTCCCGACAGGGTCGCGCCTACGAGCAGTACTTC. This codes for CASSSRQGRAYEQYF. Full variable domain (outside the CDR3, taken from reference TRBV7-8 and TRBJ2-7): GAGVSQSPRYKVAKRGQDVALRCDPISGHVSLFWYQQALGQGPEFLTYFQNEAQLDKSGLPSDRFFAERPEGSVSTLKIQRTQQEDSAVYLCASSSRQGRAYEQYFGPGTRLTVT.

The CDR3 sequence: CATHKGLVQFF. The CDR3, as DNA: TGTGCCACGCATAAGGGACTAGTTCAGTTCTTC. The V and J genes are TRBV19 and TRBJ2-1; 8 bases fit TRBD2. Germline CDR1 and CDR2: LNHDA and SQIVND (reference sequence). CDR3 length: 11 amino acids. J lost 13 bases, V lost 10 bases, and 9 bases had no gene match.

The rearrangement links TRBV7-2 to TRBJ2-1; TRBD1 aligns across 9 bases. The junction had 12 bases not matched to a gene; V was cut back by 10 bases and J by 2 bases. The CDR3 length is 16 residues. Germline V gene lookup returns CDR1 SGHTA and CDR2 FQGNSA. CDR3 sequence: CAIRVPGTGPYNEQFF. The CDR3 DNA sequence: TGTGCCATCAGAGTCCCCGGGACAGGGCCCTACAATGAGCAGTTCTTC.

The CDR3 region has the DNA TGTGCCAGCAGCCTGGAGGAGGGGACAGGGAACACCGGGGAGCTGTTTTTT. Protein sequence: CASSLEEGTGNTGELFF. The chain employs TRBV28 and TRBJ2-2; 8 bases agree with TRBD1. Germline CDR1 and CDR2: MDHEN and SYDVKM. The V and J ends lost 6 bases and 1 base, in that order; junction bases with no gene match: 10. This CDR3 contains 17 residues.

As concerns this clone: Additional DNA sequences in this sample encode the identical CDR3. The gene calls are TRBV7-3 and TRBJ2-2, with a weak D call TRBD2 (6 bases). The CDR3 extends over 13 amino acids. Germline values: CDR1 SGHTA, CDR2 FQGTGA. The ends were cut back, 2 bases at V and 5 bases at J, with 6 bases in the middle. The CDR3 DNA sequence: TGTGCCAGCAGCTTAGGAGGGACCGGGGAGCTGTTTTTT. This codes for CASSLGGTGELFF.

The V call is TRBV5-4, the J call TRBJ2-7; 9 bases agree with TRBD1. V was pared by 4 bases and J by 6 bases, with 5 bases of the junction left unmatched. CDR1 is SGHNT, CDR2 YYREEE, per germline (reference sequence). The length of the CDR3 is 13 residues. CDR3 protein: CASSTPTGGEQYF. CDR3 DNA sequence: TGTGCCAGCAGCACCCCGACAGGGGGCGAGCAGTACTTC.

This chain uses TRBV7-2 with TRBJ2-7, with a tentative D call TRBD2 (6 bases). The CDR3 length is 12 residues. The germline V gene encodes CDR1 SGHTA and CDR2 FQGNSA. Trimming stripped 4 bases from V and 3 bases from J, with 7 bases between. CDR3 protein: CASSSDYYEQYF. Written as DNA, the CDR3 is TGTGCCAGCAGCTCGGACTACTACGAGCAGTACTTC.

The V call is TRBV5-1, the J call TRBJ2-3; TRBD2 aligns across 9 bases. Germline loops: CDR1 SGHRS, CDR2 YFSETQ. Unmatched junction bases numbered 4, after V lost 4 bases and J lost 1 base. The CDR3 spans 15 residues. CDR3 amino acids: CASSPGLAGTDTQYF. CDR3 DNA: TGCGCCAGCAGCCCGGGACTAGCCGGCACAGATACGCAGTATTTT. Looking up the rest from reference TRBV5-1 and TRBJ2-3 gives the full variable domain: KAGVTQTPRYLIKTRGQQVTLSCSPISGHRSVSWYQQTPGQGLQFLFEYFSETQRNKGNFPGRFSGRQFSNSRSEMNVSTLELGDSALYLCASSPGLAGTDTQYFGPGTRLTVL.

This clone has a handful of counts. The V call is TRBV11-3, the J call TRBJ2-3, with 8 bases aligning to TRBD1. V was pared by 5 bases and J by 2 bases, with 12 bases of the junction left unmatched. This CDR3 contains 17 residues. In germline, CDR1 is SGHNT, CDR2 YENEEA. The CDR3 nucleotides read TGTGCCAGCAGCAAGCGACAGGGGACAAAGTCCACAGATACGCAGTATTTT. Protein sequence: CASSKRQGTKSTDTQYF.

The genes are TRBV11-2 and TRBJ2-7, with TRBD2 matching over 10 bases. There are 18 residues in the CDR3. With V trimmed by 2 bases and J by 2 bases, 12 bases remained unmatched. Germline V gives CDR1 SGHAT, CDR2 FQNNGV. DNA of the CDR3: TGTGCCAGCAGCTTACGGTTAGCGGGAGGCGCTTCCCCCTACGAGCAGTACTTC. Amino acid sequence: CASSLRLAGGASPYEQYF.